What follows are 29 T cell receptor beta chains derived from one specimen sequenced in a study of T cell responses to AZD1222 COVID-19 vaccine. Some clones are missing from TCRdb's copy, which holds only in-frame ones; the method was immunoSEQ multiplex PCR. The repertoire holds 40,000 to 45,000 clones, with around three quarters as singletons. Material: peripheral blood, obtained on day 0 of AZD1222 vaccination. These receptors all stem from an adult in good health.

The chain couples TRBV4-3 to TRBJ2-5; unclear D gene. Germline lookup yields CDR1 LGHNA and CDR2 YSLEER. The CDR3 is 14 amino acids. V was cut by 0 bases and J by 6 bases, with 11 bases left in between. CDR3 DNA sequence: TGCGCCAGCAGCCAAGATTGGAGTATAAAGACCCAGTACTTC. Its translation is CASSQDWSIKTQYF.

The V and J genes are TRBV7-2 and TRBJ2-7; D assignment may be TRBD1 or TRBD2 (5 bases each). Germline CDR1 reads SGHTA; CDR2 reads FQGNSA. The CDR3 runs 15 residues. V shed 6 bases and J shed 3 bases, with 18 bases lying between them. CDR3 sequence: CASSLGPSSYYEQYF. CDR3 DNA: TGTGCCAGCAGTTTGGGACCCTCCTCCTACTACGAGCAGTACTTC.

This sequence joins TRBV21-1 and TRBJ1-5; the table's D gene call, TRBD1, was not cross checked with the DNA. TRBV21-1 is a known pseudogene. There are 16 residues in the CDR3. The CDR3 is CASSRARGFSPQPQHF. As DNA, the CDR3 is TGTGCCAGCAGCAGAGCTAGGGGGTTTTCCCCTCAGCCCCAGCATTTT.

The rearrangement joins TRBV5-1 to TRBJ2-7, with 9 bases fitting TRBD1. The germline gives CDR1 SGHRS, CDR2 YFSETQ. This CDR3 region has 18 residues. V gave up 0 bases and J gave up 0 bases; unmatched junction bases: 10. The CDR3 here is CASSLAGTGWTTSYEQYF. Written as DNA, the CDR3 is TGCGCCAGCAGCTTGGCCGGGACAGGGTGGACCACCTCCTACGAGCAGTACTTC. Filled out from reference TRBV5-1 and TRBJ2-7, the complete variable domain reads KAGVTQTPRYLIKTRGQQVTLSCSPISGHRSVSWYQQTPGQGLQFLFEYFSETQRNKGNFPGRFSGRQFSNSRSEMNVSTLELGDSALYLCASSLAGTGWTTSYEQYFGPGTRLTVT.

The gene calls are TRBV28 and TRBJ2-5, with TRBD1 as a possible D gene (6 bases). The CDR3 is made up of 16 amino acids. From germline, CDR1 is MDHEN and CDR2 SYDVKM. Deletions cut 1 base from V and 0 bases from J, with 12 bases between. This CDR3 reads CASSLLGAGDQETQYF. CDR3 bases: TGTGCCAGCAGTTTATTGGGGGCAGGGGACCAAGAGACCCAGTACTTC.

This rearrangement joins TRBV28 to TRBJ1-1; D perhaps matches TRBD1 (5 bases). The germline gives CDR1 MDHEN, CDR2 SYDVKM. Trimming stripped 7 bases from V and 6 bases from J, with 18 bases between. CDR3 length equals 14 residues. The CDR3 DNA reads TGTGCCAGCACCCCGGCAGGGACCTTTGCTGAAGCTTTCTTT. This encodes CASTPAGTFAEAFF.

The rearrangement joins TRBV4-2 to TRBJ2-7; the match to TRBD1 covers 9 bases. Losses at the gene ends were 1 base for V and 5 bases for J; bases not matched to a gene: 9. CDR3 length equals 16 residues. The V gene's germline CDR1 is LGHNA and CDR2 YNFKEQ. CDR3 sequence: CASSQGPGQGPHEQYF. The CDR3 DNA sequence: TGTGCCAGCAGCCAAGGGCCGGGACAGGGTCCCCACGAGCAGTACTTC.

V gene TRBV6-5 combines with J gene TRBJ1-2; D is unresolved. Trimming took 2 bases from V and 2 from J, leaving 6 bases between them. This CDR3 is built from 13 residues. From germline, CDR1 is MNHEY and CDR2 SVGAGI. CDR3 in amino acids: CASSYNENYGYTF. The CDR3 DNA sequence: TGTGCCAGCAGTTACAACGAAAACTATGGCTACACCTTC.

The chain combines TRBV24-1 with TRBJ2-3; no firm D call. This CDR3 contains 17 residues. V gave up 3 bases and J gave up 1 base, with 16 bases separating them. Germline V CDR1 and CDR2: KGHDR, SFDVKD. This CDR3 reads CATSDPPTNPGTDTQYF. The CDR3 DNA reads TGTGCCACCAGTGATCCCCCGACCAACCCCGGCACAGATACGCAGTATTTT.

The chain combines TRBV11-3 with TRBJ1-5; TRBD1 matches 9 bases. Germline loops: CDR1 SGHNT, CDR2 YENEEA. The length of the CDR3 is 20 residues. V dropped 0 bases and J dropped 0; count of bases not matched to a gene: 12. CDR3 in DNA: TGTGCCAGCAGCTTAGATCTCAGGGACAGGGTCGGGGATAGCAATCAGCCCCAGCATTTT. Translated, it gives CASSLDLRDRVGDSNQPQHF.

This chain links TRBV6-5 with TRBJ2-3, with D perhaps matching TRBD1 (5 bases). Germline V gene data show CDR1 as MNHEY and CDR2 as SVGAGI. The CDR3 has 15 residues. Trimming removed 7 bases from V and 0 bases from J, with 14 bases in between. CDR3 sequence (DNA): TGTGCCAGCACCAAAGGGGCTACTAGCACAGATACGCAGTATTTT. This translates into CASTKGATSTDTQYF.

The genes are TRBV28 and TRBJ2-2, with TRBD2 matching over 7 bases. Germline trimming cut 5 bases from V and 2 bases from J; bases unmatched to any gene: 8. Per the germline V gene, CDR1 is MDHEN and CDR2 is SYDVKM. CDR3 length equals 16 residues. The CDR3 nucleotides read TGTGCCAGCAGTGGAAGCGGGGAGATAAACACCGGGGAGCTGTTTTTT. As protein: CASSGSGEINTGELFF.

The gene calls are TRBV12-3 or TRBV12-4 and TRBJ1-6; D gene ambiguous. V lost 3 bases and J lost 9, with 9 bases in between. CDR3 length equals 13 residues. CDR3 coding DNA: TGTGCCAGCAGTTTTCCGGGGTTTTCACCCCTCCACTTT. This sequence encodes CASSFPGFSPLHF.

V gene TRBV3-1 (or the pseudogene TRBV3-2) combines with J gene TRBJ1-4; 7 bases align to TRBD1. J lost 2 bases, V lost 4 bases, and 1 base had no gene match. The CDR3 loop spans 14 amino acids. CDR1 LGHDT and CDR2 YNNKEL come from the germline V gene (reference sequence). CDR3 bases: TGTGCCAGCAGCCGGGGACAGACTAATGAAAAACTGTTTTTT. Its translation: CASSRGQTNEKLFF.

This clone was detected a few times. CDR3 amino acids: CASSISGNQPQHF. As DNA, the CDR3 is TGTGCCAGTAGTATTTCGGGGAATCAGCCCCAGCATTTT. V is TRBV19 and J is TRBJ1-5; no clear D. CDR1 is LNHDA and CDR2 is SQIVND in the germline V gene (reference sequence). The CDR3 runs to 13 residues. With 3 bases removed from V and 4 bases from J, the gap between germline ends came to 7 bases.

The chain uses TRBV27 and TRBJ2-7; TRBD1 or TRBD2 may be the D gene (5 bases each). Trimming removed 5 bases at V and 5 bases at J, with 19 bases between. Germline CDR1 is MNHEY and CDR2 is SMNVEV (reference sequence). The CDR3 is made up of 15 amino acids. The DNA of the CDR3 is TGTGCCAGCAGTGGGGACCCTAGGTCCCCCCACGAGCAGTACTTC. Residues: CASSGDPRSPHEQYF.

This clone was counted once. The chain carries TRBV5-1 and TRBJ1-1, with 11 bases lining up with TRBD1. Losses at the gene ends were 5 bases for V and 7 bases for J; bases not matched to a gene: 7. The CDR3 consists of 14 residues. Looked up from germline, CDR1 is SGHRS and CDR2 is YFSETQ. The CDR3 DNA reads TGCGCCAGCAGGCAAACCGGGACAGGGGGTGAAGCTTTCTTT. Residues: CASRQTGTGGEAFF.

This chain joins TRBV9 and TRBJ1-2, with a tentative D call TRBD1 (6 bases). The CDR3 is 12 residues long. Per germline, CDR1 SGDLS and CDR2 YYNGEE. V was cut by 5 bases and J by 2 bases, with 7 bases left in between. The CDR3, as DNA: TGTGCCAGCAGTGGACAGAACTATGGCTACACCTTC. It translates to CASSGQNYGYTF.

This chain uses TRBV27 with TRBJ2-6, with 7 bases that match TRBD1. The V segment lost 5 bases and the J segment 0 bases; nucleotides outside the gene matches: 4. There are 16 residues in the CDR3. Germline assignment: CDR1 MNHEY and CDR2 SMNVEV (reference sequence). This CDR3 reads CASSMTGSSGANVLTF. The CDR3 DNA is TGTGCCAGCAGTATGACAGGGTCCTCTGGGGCCAACGTCCTGACTTTC.

The rearrangement uses TRBV7-3 and TRBJ1-1; 8 bases match TRBD1. J was trimmed by 3 bases and V by 0 bases; bases with no gene match: 9. This CDR3 has 17 amino acids. Germline V gene data show CDR1 as SGHTA and CDR2 as FQGTGA. The CDR3: CASSLTSQGAGYTEAFF. In DNA, the CDR3 is TGTGCCAGCAGCTTAACGTCGCAGGGGGCGGGGTACACTGAAGCTTTCTTT.

CDR3 bases: TGTGCCAGCAGCCAAAAACAGAACGCCCAGTACTTC. As protein: CASSQKQNAQYF. The rearrangement uses TRBV14 and TRBJ2-5; no firm D call. Germline lookup yields CDR1 SGHDN and CDR2 FVKESK. V lost 2 bases, J lost 9 bases, and 10 bases lay in between. This CDR3 has 12 residues.

There are a few counts of this clone. This chain links TRBV19 with TRBJ1-6; D is uncertain. V was cut by 9 bases and J by 8 bases, with 17 bases left in between. This CDR3 has 14 amino acids. Germline-derived CDR1 and CDR2 are LNHDA and SQIVND (reference sequence). CDR3 amino acids: CASTNLDGDSPLHF. CDR3 DNA sequence: TGTGCCAGCACAAATCTGGACGGAGATTCACCCCTCCACTTT.

This sequence joins TRBV19 and TRBJ1-2; 9 bases map to TRBD1. This CDR3 is 13 amino acids long. Germline loops: CDR1 LNHDA, CDR2 SQIVND (reference sequence). V was clipped by 6 bases and J by 5 bases; unmatched bases: 4. CDR3 sequence: CASSRDRDYGYTF. In DNA form, the CDR3 reads TGTGCCAGTAGCCGGGACAGGGATTATGGCTACACCTTC.

The gene calls are TRBV29-1 and TRBJ1-1; D is unresolved. In germline, CDR1 is SQVTM, CDR2 ANQGSEA. Trimming stripped 8 bases from V and 5 bases from J, with 9 bases between. This CDR3 spans 10 amino acids. The CDR3 DNA sequence: TGCAGCACGAGGGAAACTGAAGCTTTCTTT. Protein product: CSTRETEAFF. Looking up the rest from reference TRBV29-1 and TRBJ1-1 gives the full variable domain: SAVISQKPSRDICQRGTSLTIQCQVDSQVTMMFWYRQQPGQSLTLIATANQGSEATYESGFVIDKFPISRPNLTFSTLTVSNMSPEDSSIYLCSTRETEAFFGQGTRLTVV.

The chain carries TRBV5-1 and TRBJ2-5; 7 bases are a match to TRBD2. Germline V gene sequence: CDR1 SGHRS, CDR2 YFSETQ. The CDR3 consists of 14 residues. With 4 bases clipped from V and 3 bases from J, the junction kept 6 bases outside the gene matches. CDR3 sequence reads: CASSPGGGEETQYF. The CDR3 DNA reads as TGCGCCAGCAGCCCGGGGGGAGGGGAAGAGACCCAGTACTTC.

This chain links TRBV3-1 (or the pseudogene TRBV3-2) with TRBJ1-2; D uncertain. Germline CDR1 LGHDT, CDR2 YNNKEL (reference sequence). The CDR3 contains 15 residues. Trimming took 0 bases from V and 4 from J, leaving 12 bases between them. This CDR3 reads CASSQEARLPYGYTF. CDR3 DNA: TGTGCCAGCAGCCAAGAAGCGCGGCTACCCTATGGCTACACCTTC.

V and J are TRBV2 and TRBJ2-5, with D perhaps matching TRBD1 (5 bases). The CDR3 contains 17 residues. The germline gives CDR1 SNHLY, CDR2 FYNNEI. V shed 5 bases and J shed 5 bases, with 24 bases lying between them. In nucleotides, the CDR3 is TGTGCCAGCAGTAGGGCCGGTCTGCAGGGCTACGGGGAGACCCAGTACTTC. This gives the protein CASSRAGLQGYGETQYF.

V and J are TRBV18 and TRBJ1-3; D is undetermined. The V gene lost 3 bases and the J gene lost 0 bases, with 15 bases spanning the gap. Germline-derived CDR1 and CDR2 are KGHSH and LQKENI. The CDR3 has 17 amino acids. The CDR3 DNA reads as TGTGCCAGCTCACCTGAGAGAGACCTCTCCTCTGGAAACACCATATATTTT. This sequence encodes CASSPERDLSSGNTIYF.

The chain joins TRBV11-2 to TRBJ2-7; D may match TRBD1 or TRBD2 (5 bases each). V lost 0 bases and J lost 0, with 9 bases in between. Germline CDR1 reads SGHAT; CDR2 reads FQNNGV. The CDR3 consists of 15 residues. The CDR3 loop reads CASSLDAGSSYEQYF. CDR3 DNA sequence: TGTGCCAGCAGCTTAGACGCAGGGAGCTCCTACGAGCAGTACTTC.